These 22 T cell receptor beta chains share one sample of origin, sequenced in a study of blood T cell repertoires in COVID-19. Assay: immunoSEQ multiplex PCR; the TCRdb copy retains only in-frame clones and omits some. The sample yields fewer than 350,000 clones, around 88% seen once. Sequenced: peripheral blood. All receptors come from a woman between 65 and 79 years old with COVID-19, enrolled during active disease.

The V call is TRBV7-2, the J call TRBJ2-7, with 7 bases identical to TRBD1. The CDR3 spans 15 residues. J gave up 4 bases and V 5 bases, and 11 bases lay outside the gene matches. Germline loops: CDR1 SGHTA, CDR2 FQGNSA. This chain's CDR3 is CASSTNRGLGYEQYF. CDR3 DNA: TGTGCCAGCAGCACGAACAGGGGCCTTGGGTACGAGCAGTACTTC. The full variable domain, completed using reference TRBV7-2 and TRBJ2-7, is GAGVSQSPSNKVTEKGKDVELRCDPISGHTALYWYRQSLGQGLEFLIYFQGNSAPDKSGLPSDRFSAERTGGSVSTLTIQRTQQEDSAVYLCASSTNRGLGYEQYFGPGTRLTVT.

The V and J genes are TRBV10-3 and TRBJ1-1; maybe TRBD1 (5 bases). The CDR3 runs 13 residues. V lost 9 bases and J 2 bases, leaving 13 bases between the germline ends. In germline, CDR1 is ENHRY, CDR2 SYGVKD. CDR3 sequence: CAMRQDINTEAFF. CDR3 DNA: TGTGCCATGAGGCAGGACATAAACACTGAAGCTTTCTTT.

The chain combines TRBV19 with TRBJ1-2; perhaps TRBD1 as D (5 bases). This CDR3 has 13 residues. Germline lookup yields CDR1 LNHDA and CDR2 SQIVND (reference sequence). The V end lost 5 bases, the J end lost 6 bases, and 13 bases lay between the germline ends. CDR3: CASSSRQNDGYTF. The CDR3 coding sequence is TGTGCCAGTAGTTCCCGACAGAACGATGGCTACACCTTC.

The chain carries TRBV13 and TRBJ1-4; D is ambiguous. Germline CDR1 reads PRHDT; CDR2 reads FYEKMQ (reference sequence). V lost 1 base and J 10 bases, leaving 7 bases between the germline ends. The CDR3 spans 12 residues. This CDR3 reads CASSLEGGKLFF. The CDR3 DNA reads as TGTGCCAGCAGCTTAGAAGGAGGAAAACTGTTTTTT.

The chain joins TRBV6-5 to TRBJ1-6; TRBD1 matches 8 bases. Germline V gives CDR1 MNHEY, CDR2 SVGAGI. The CDR3 has 14 amino acids. The V gene end was trimmed by 6 bases and the J gene end by 6 bases; junction bases not matched to a gene: 4. The CDR3 loop is CASRQGVVNSPLHF. CDR3 sequence (DNA): TGTGCCAGCAGACAGGGGGTTGTTAATTCACCCCTCCACTTT.

The chain joins TRBV28 to TRBJ1-2; maybe TRBD1 (6 bases). CDR3 length: 15 residues. The germline V gene encodes CDR1 MDHEN and CDR2 SYDVKM. V was clipped by 4 bases and J by 0 bases, with 12 bases between them. The CDR3: CASSSTGLTNYGYTF. Here the CDR3 DNA reads TGTGCCAGCAGTTCTACAGGGCTCACTAACTATGGCTACACCTTC.

V usage is TRBV9 and J usage is TRBJ1-2; the D gene is possibly TRBD1 (5 bases). The CDR3 loop spans 15 amino acids. The V gene's germline CDR1 is SGDLS and CDR2 YYNGEE. Trimming cost V 2 bases and J 0 bases, with 11 bases left between them. The CDR3 is CASSVPGGANYGYTF. The CDR3 region has the DNA TGTGCCAGCAGCGTTCCGGGGGGAGCTAACTATGGCTACACCTTC.

This rearrangement joins TRBV19 to TRBJ1-1; D is unresolved. The CDR3 runs to 16 residues. The V and J ends lost 5 bases and 1 base respectively, with 17 bases between them. Germline CDR1 is LNHDA and CDR2 is SQIVND (reference sequence). CDR3 DNA: TGTGCCAGTAGTTTGACGAGGGCCCGGGGGAACACTGAAGCTTTCTTT. Translation gives CASSLTRARGNTEAFF. The variable domain in full, with the rest retrieved from reference TRBV19 and TRBJ1-1, is DGGITQSPKYLFRKEGQNVTLSCEQNLNHDAMYWYRQDPGQGLRLIYYSQIVNDFQKGDIAEGYSVSREKKESFPLTVTSAQKNPTAFYLCASSLTRARGNTEAFFGQGTRLTVV.

The CDR3 DNA reads TGTGCCAGCAGCACGGGACTAGCGGATCGCACAGATACGCAGTATTTT. Translated: CASSTGLADRTDTQYF. The V and J genes are TRBV9 and TRBJ2-3; 11 nucleotides agree with TRBD2. From germline, CDR1 is SGDLS and CDR2 YYNGEE. V trimming: 4 bases; J trimming: 1 base; junction bases outside the gene matches: 5. The CDR3 sequence is 16 residues long.

The chain uses TRBV10-3 and TRBJ1-1; D is uncertain. This CDR3 region has 14 residues. Per the germline V gene, CDR1 is ENHRY and CDR2 is SYGVKD. Trimming left V 10 bases short and J 2 bases short, with 17 bases between. CDR3 nucleotides: TGTGCCACCCGCCCCCGCGGAGATAACACTGAAGCTTTCTTT. This sequence encodes CATRPRGDNTEAFF.

The V and J genes are TRBV6-2 or TRBV6-3 and TRBJ1-5; TRBD1 aligns across 10 bases. The CDR3 runs to 17 residues. V shed 2 bases and J 5 bases; nucleotides not matched to a gene: 9. Germline CDR1 and CDR2: MNHEY and SVGEGT. The CDR3 loop is CASSYATGQGVDQPQHF. The CDR3 nucleotides read TGTGCCAGCAGTTACGCCACCGGACAGGGGGTCGATCAGCCCCAGCATTTT.

This sequence joins TRBV5-1 and TRBJ2-5; 14 bases fit TRBD2. V trimming: 4 bases; J trimming: 3 bases; junction bases outside the gene matches: 2. The CDR3 covers 15 residues. Looked up from germline, CDR1 is SGHRS and CDR2 is YFSETQ. CDR3 residues: CASSPGLAGEETQYF. The CDR3 nucleotides read TGCGCCAGCAGCCCGGGACTAGCGGGGGAAGAGACCCAGTACTTC.

This clone was picked up one time. The chain is built from TRBV5-1 and TRBJ2-7; perhaps TRBD1 as D (5 bases). Germline CDR1 reads SGHRS; CDR2 reads YFSETQ. The CDR3 contains 16 residues. Trimming removed 4 bases from V and 0 bases from J, with 17 bases in between. The CDR3 is CASSGNPGRTSYEQYF. For the CDR3, the DNA is TGCGCCAGCAGCGGCAACCCAGGGCGTACCTCCTACGAGCAGTACTTC.

The V gene is TRBV11-2, the J gene TRBJ1-6, with D possibly TRBD1 on 6 matching bases. This CDR3 has 16 amino acids. Germline values: CDR1 SGHAT, CDR2 FQNNGV. V was clipped by 6 bases and J by 6 bases, with 18 bases between them. The CDR3, as DNA: TGTGCCAGCAGGCCTTTGATGGGGGCGACTAATTCACCCCTCCACTTT. Its protein is CASRPLMGATNSPLHF. The full variable domain, completed using reference TRBV11-2 and TRBJ1-6, is EAGVAQSPRYKIIEKRQSVAFWCNPISGHATLYWYQQILGQGPKLLIQFQNNGVVDDSQLPKDRFSAERLKGVDSTLKIQPAKLEDSAVYLCASRPLMGATNSPLHFGNGTRLTVT.

V is TRBV5-6 and J is TRBJ2-1, with D maybe TRBD2 (6 bases). CDR1 and CDR2 (germline): SGHDT, YYEEEE. V lost 0 bases, J lost 7 bases, and 14 bases lay in between. CDR3 length: 15 amino acids. The DNA for the CDR3 is TGTGCCAGCAGCTTGGGACTAGTCTTTTTAAATGAGCAGTTCTTC. Its translation: CASSLGLVFLNEQFF.

This clone has a single count. The J gene is TRBJ2-2, the V gene TRBV7-2; D may be TRBD2 (6 bases). Trimming removed 2 bases at V and 4 bases at J, with 11 bases between. The CDR3 runs 15 residues. Germline CDR1 reads SGHTA; CDR2 reads FQGNSA. CDR3 loop: CASSLNRGSTGELFF. CDR3 coding DNA: TGTGCCAGCAGCTTAAACCGGGGGAGCACCGGGGAGCTGTTTTTT.

The gene calls are TRBV7-2 and TRBJ1-4; 10 bases line up with TRBD1. Per the germline V gene, CDR1 is SGHTA and CDR2 is FQGNSA. The CDR3 covers 15 residues. The V and J ends lost 5 bases and 6 bases, in that order; junction bases with no gene match: 6. In nucleotides, the CDR3 is TGTGCCAGCAGCCCGACCGGGACAGGGGATGAAAAACTGTTTTTT. Protein sequence: CASSPTGTGDEKLFF.

CDR3 loop: CASSVDRTDTDTQYF. The CDR3 DNA reads TGTGCCAGCAGCGTAGACCGGACAGACACAGATACGCAGTATTTT. The chain carries TRBV9 and TRBJ2-3, with a weak D call TRBD1 (6 bases). The germline V and J ends were trimmed by 0 bases and 2 bases, with 10 bases remaining between them. The CDR3 runs to 15 residues. In germline, CDR1 is SGDLS, CDR2 YYNGEE.

The CDR3 DNA reads TGTGCCAGTATCCTGGGTTGGCAGGGGGCTTTATACGAGCAGTACTTC. Translating it yields CASILGWQGALYEQYF. The gene calls are TRBV19 and TRBJ2-7, with 8 positions matching TRBD1. The CDR3 is made up of 16 amino acids. V dropped 7 bases and J dropped 4; count of bases not matched to a gene: 15. The germline CDR1 and CDR2 sequences are LNHDA and SQIVND (reference sequence).

The CDR3 spells CASNGGQGRPQHF. CDR3 bases: TGTGCCAGCAACGGAGGACAGGGGAGGCCCCAGCATTTT. The V gene is TRBV12-3 or TRBV12-4, the J gene TRBJ1-5; TRBD1 aligns across 9 bases. The CDR3 contains 13 residues. J was trimmed by 9 bases and V by 7 bases; bases with no gene match: 7.

This clone was seen more than once but under ten times. This chain connects TRBV24-1 to TRBJ2-2; TRBD2 matches at 10 bases. This CDR3 spans 15 amino acids. Unmatched junction bases numbered 7, after V lost 7 bases and J lost 6 bases. Germline V gene data show CDR1 as KGHDR and CDR2 as SFDVKD. Here the CDR3 reads CATSPLAGASGELFF. As DNA, the CDR3 is TGTGCCACCAGCCCCCTAGCGGGGGCGTCCGGGGAGCTGTTTTTT.

The chain has TRBV4-1 and TRBJ1-2; 8 nucleotides match TRBD1. V shed 0 bases and J 7 bases; nucleotides not matched to a gene: 7. CDR3 size: 15 residues. Germline CDR1 and CDR2: MGHRA and YSYEKL. The CDR3: CASSQDQGARRGYTF. The CDR3 DNA is TGCGCCAGCAGCCAAGATCAGGGGGCGCGGCGTGGCTACACCTTC.